A single sample is the source of the 19 T cell receptor beta chains below, sequenced in a study of blood T cells in healthy people across ages. For the second PCR, which ran for about 7 to 11 cycles, a sample-barcoded 5' primer and a J-beta primer mix were used. In TCRdb, the 5' RACE reads were re-called with MiXCR into one record per CDR3 protein. This repertoire shows fewer than 900,000 distinct CDR3 sequences, about 34% found once; its top ten account for 13%. The material sequenced was blood. The receptors were sampled from a man in his late teens or twenties in good health.

The chain uses TRBV4-2 and TRBJ2-5, with 7 bases matching TRBD2. The CDR3 loop spans 15 amino acids. Germline V gives CDR1 LGHNA, CDR2 YNFKEQ. After removal of 0 bases from V and 3 bases from J, the junction contained 4 bases not matched to a gene. The CDR3 DNA follows: TGTGCCAGCAGCCAAGATGGGCGGGGGAAAGAGACCCAGTACTTC. It encodes CASSQDGRGKETQYF.

This clonotype was seen only a few times. The gene calls are TRBV20-1 and TRBJ1-1; 8 positions agree with TRBD1. Germline loops: CDR1 DFQATT, CDR2 SNEGSKA (reference sequence). Trimming cost V 1 base and J 5 bases; bases outside gene matches: 9. This CDR3 spans 15 amino acids. The CDR3 region is CSARAPDRAGTEAFF. The CDR3 DNA reads as TGCAGTGCTAGAGCCCCGGACAGGGCGGGGACTGAAGCTTTCTTT.

This sequence joins TRBV7-8 and TRBJ2-3, with D possibly matching TRBD2 (6 bases). Germline V gene sequence: CDR1 SGHVS, CDR2 FQNEAQ. This CDR3 spans 13 amino acids. The V end lost 5 bases, the J end lost 4 bases, and 10 bases lay between the germline ends. Here the CDR3 DNA reads TGTGCCAGCAGCGTATGGAGGGCAGATACGCAGTATTTT. Translation gives CASSVWRADTQYF.

J is TRBJ2-2 and V is TRBV5-5, with TRBD1 matching over 8 bases. The CDR3 covers 16 residues. V lost 2 bases, J lost 6 bases, and 9 bases stayed unmatched. CDR1 and CDR2 from the germline V gene are SGHKS and YYEKEE (reference sequence). The CDR3 loop reads CASSFNRQTGAGELFF. CDR3 DNA: TGTGCCAGCAGCTTCAACAGACAGACAGGGGCCGGGGAGCTGTTTTTT.

This clonotype has a handful of counts. The V gene is TRBV29-1, the J gene TRBJ1-1; no definite D call. CDR1 is SQVTM and CDR2 is ANQGSEA in the germline V gene. The CDR3 is made up of 12 amino acids. V was trimmed by 8 bases and J by 0 bases, leaving 10 bases between them. CDR3 in amino acids: CSSDVMNTEAFF. In DNA, the CDR3 is TGCAGCTCCGACGTTATGAACACTGAAGCTTTCTTT. Drawing the rest from reference TRBV29-1 and TRBJ1-1, the complete variable domain is SAVISQKPSRDICQRGTSLTIQCQVDSQVTMMFWYRQQPGQSLTLIATANQGSEATYESGFVIDKFPISRPNLTFSTLTVSNMSPEDSSIYLCSSDVMNTEAFFGQGTRLTVV.

The table lists this clonotype with many counts. The rearrangement joins TRBV12-3 or TRBV12-4 to TRBJ2-5, with D possibly TRBD2 on 5 matching bases. This CDR3 is built from 13 residues. Trimming cost V 5 bases and J 5 bases, with 12 bases left between them. The CDR3 coding sequence is TGTGCCAGCAGTGCCACTAGGAGGGAGACCCAGTACTTC. Its translation: CASSATRRETQYF.

This clonotype has only a few counts. The genes are TRBV20-1 and TRBJ1-1; D is undetermined. The CDR3 loop spans 12 amino acids. Deletions cut 7 bases from V and 1 base from J, with 10 bases between. Germline V gives CDR1 DFQATT, CDR2 SNEGSKA (reference sequence). The CDR3 DNA is TGCAGTGTTATGGATCAGAACACTGAAGCTTTCTTT. Encoded protein: CSVMDQNTEAFF.

The J gene is TRBJ2-5, the V gene TRBV6-6; 9 bases line up with TRBD1. V lost 7 bases to trimming and J lost 5 bases; unmatched junction nucleotides: 5. The germline V gene has CDR1 MNHNY and CDR2 SVGAGI (reference sequence). CDR3 length: 13 residues. CDR3 nucleotides: TGTGCCAGCACCCGGGACAGGGAGGAGACCCAGTACTTC. Encoded protein: CASTRDREETQYF.

This clonotype turned up a few times. The V gene is TRBV12-3 or TRBV12-4, the J gene TRBJ2-1, with 8 bases fitting TRBD2. The CDR3 totals 16 residues. V shed 1 base and J 7 bases; nucleotides not matched to a gene: 9. The DNA of the CDR3 is TGTGCCAGCAGTTTAGGTGGGCGGGGGGACCGGAATGAGCAGTTCTTC. It encodes CASSLGGRGDRNEQFF.

The gene calls are TRBV7-2 and TRBJ2-7; the D is unclear. Germline lookup yields CDR1 SGHTA and CDR2 FQGNSA. Between the trimmed V and J ends, which lost 0 bases and 2 bases, there was a span of 11 bases. The CDR3 runs 15 residues. The CDR3 loop reads CASSLAAELTYEQYF. The CDR3 region has the DNA TGTGCCAGCAGCTTAGCGGCGGAATTGACCTACGAGCAGTACTTC.

On this clonotype: Just one base apart from a much larger clone, this may be a read error. J is TRBJ2-1 and V is TRBV10-3; 8 positions agree with TRBD1. Germline V gene data show CDR1 as ENHRY and CDR2 as SYGVKD. CDR3 size: 15 residues. V shed 6 bases and J 12 bases; nucleotides not matched to a gene: 16. The CDR3 DNA reads TGTGCCATCAGAACCGGACAGGGTATAAACTATGGGCAGTTCTTC. Translated: CAIRTGQGINYGQFF.

At least ten counts were recorded for this clonotype. This chain links TRBV29-1 with TRBJ2-7; TRBD2 is a possible D gene (7 bases). Per the germline V gene, CDR1 is SQVTM and CDR2 is ANQGSEA. V lost 3 bases, J lost 3 bases, and 12 bases lay in between. CDR3 length: 13 residues. The CDR3: CSVEIGGVYEQYF. CDR3 bases: TGCAGCGTTGAGATAGGGGGGGTCTACGAGCAGTACTTC.

This clonotype was detected many times. The chain recombines TRBV12-3 or TRBV12-4 with TRBJ2-6; unclear D gene. The CDR3 runs 15 residues. Trimming took 5 bases from V and 4 from J, leaving 12 bases between them. CDR3 bases: TGTGCCAGCAGTAATACAGCTTTAGGGGCCAACGTCCTGACTTTC. Its protein is CASSNTALGANVLTF.

This clonotype was seen a few times. The V call is TRBV20-1, the J call TRBJ1-1; weak D call: TRBD1 (5 bases). This CDR3 has 13 amino acids. Trimming pared 6 bases from V and 5 bases from J, leaving 16 bases between. CDR1 and CDR2 from the germline V gene are DFQATT and SNEGSKA (reference sequence). The CDR3 is CSAPGTMGTEAFF. In DNA form, the CDR3 reads TGCAGTGCCCCCGGGACCATGGGTACTGAAGCTTTCTTT.

V is TRBV25-1 and J is TRBJ2-3; TRBD1 or TRBD2 may be the D gene (5 bases each). The germline CDR1 and CDR2 sequences are MGHDK and SYGVNS. This CDR3 spans 14 amino acids. V was trimmed by 6 bases and J by 2 bases, leaving 12 bases between them. CDR3 sequence reads: CASSAGDATDTQYF. In DNA, the CDR3 is TGTGCCAGCAGCGCCGGGGACGCCACAGATACGCAGTATTTT.

The chain is built from TRBV20-1 and TRBJ2-4; D is ambiguous. The J call is in doubt because the DNA end fits TRBJ2-7 better. The germline V gene has CDR1 DFQATT and CDR2 SNEGSKA (reference sequence). The CDR3 is made up of 11 amino acids. The CDR3 is CSTTSYHEQYF. CDR3 coding DNA: TGCAGTACTACATCTTACCACGAGCAGTACTTC.

This clonotype was picked up a small number of times. The V gene is TRBV6-2 or TRBV6-3, the J gene TRBJ2-1; 15 positions agree with TRBD2. This CDR3 is 17 amino acids long. Germline V gives CDR1 MNHEY, CDR2 SVGEGT. V was clipped by 4 bases and J by 4 bases; unmatched bases: 5. The CDR3 bases are TGTGCCAGCAGTTTGGGACTAGCGGGGGGAATTTACAATGAGCAGTTCTTC. This codes for CASSLGLAGGIYNEQFF.

This clonotype was seen more than once but under ten times. The V call is TRBV4-3, the J call TRBJ2-1, with 11 nucleotides matching TRBD2. Germline assignment: CDR1 LGHNA and CDR2 YSLEER. The CDR3 sequence is 16 residues long. V gave up 0 bases and J gave up 9 bases; unmatched junction bases: 7. CDR3 sequence (DNA): TGCGCCAGCAGCCAAGACGGTAGCGGGGGGGACCTTGAGCAGTTCTTC. Residues: CASSQDGSGGDLEQFF.

J is TRBJ2-7 and V is TRBV5-1; D may be TRBD1 (5 bases). V was trimmed by 0 bases and J by 2 bases, leaving 15 bases between them. Per germline, CDR1 SGHRS and CDR2 YFSETQ. The CDR3 extends over 16 amino acids. CDR3 DNA: TGCGCCAGCAGCTTGGATGGGGCAGCTTACCCCTACGAGCAGTACTTC. Protein sequence: CASSLDGAAYPYEQYF.